What follows is one T cell receptor beta chain and its context. Its specificity is not known. This CDR3 is also generated by other DNA sequences in the sample. This CDR3 region has 13 residues. Trimming at V came to 5 bases and at J to 6 bases, leaving 5 bases not matched to a gene. These donors, healthy bone marrow donors, were studied. The sample is drawn from a study of cytomegalovirus exposure and HLA in healthy donors. Study-level background: From donors who were HLA-typed, an early data release held about 85 million unique TCRs.

Primers for the PCR totalled 60 Vbeta and 13 Jbeta. Produced via immunoSEQ multiplex PCR; TCRdb's table is partial and in-frame only. Here the sample spans fewer than 250,000 clones, around 80% being singletons. Study-wide points: Earlier analysis found most TCR beta V segments productive about 90% or about 30% of the time. Researchers reported that three CMV-associated chains were confirmed in vitro as CMV antigen-specific.

Sample: PBMCs. V and J are TRBV23-1 and TRBJ2-5, with 8 positions matching TRBD2. TRBV23-1 is sorted into the ORF group, with uncertain function. The sequence came from a boy aged 2 to 9 in good health and CMV-seronegative. CDR3 nucleotide sequence: TGCGCCAGCAGTGGTCGGGGGGGAAAGACCCAGTACTTC. Protein sequence: CASSGRGGKTQYF.